The 8 T cell receptor beta chains below come from one sample, sequenced in a study of cytomegalovirus exposure and HLA in healthy donors. PCR used 60 Vbeta primers and 13 Jbeta primers. Repertoires were generated with immunoSEQ multiplex PCR, while TCRdb's copy carries only in-frame clones and drops some. Here the sample spans some 190,000 clones, 85% being singletons. The sequenced sample consisted of PBMCs. The receptors stem from a boy younger than 10 in good health and CMV-seronegative.

The chain links TRBV14 to TRBJ1-1; D is possibly TRBD1 (6 bases). Germline CDR1 SGHDN, CDR2 FVKESK. The CDR3 is 15 amino acids. V lost 0 bases, J lost 3 bases, and 11 bases lay in between. The CDR3 DNA reads TGTGCCAGCAGCCAAGAGGCGGGGGCTCACACTGAAGCTTTCTTT. It translates to CASSQEAGAHTEAFF.

The V gene is TRBV4-1, the J gene TRBJ2-1, with 7 nucleotides matching TRBD1. This CDR3 has 14 residues. Germline CDR1 reads MGHRA; CDR2 reads YSYEKL. Losses at the gene ends were 1 base for V and 5 bases for J; bases not matched to a gene: 2. In nucleotides, the CDR3 is TGCGCCAGCAGCCAAGCGGGACAGAACAATGAGCAGTTCTTC. Translating gives CASSQAGQNNEQFF.

This chain connects TRBV7-2 to TRBJ2-1; D gene unclear. Trimming removed 5 bases from V and 10 bases from J, with 9 bases in between. Germline V CDR1 and CDR2: SGHTA, FQGNSA. CDR3 size: 11 residues. CDR3 region: CASSQDREQFF. The DNA for the CDR3 is TGTGCCAGCAGCCAAGATAGAGAGCAGTTCTTC.

This chain connects TRBV7-3 to TRBJ2-1; TRBD2 aligns across 8 bases. The CDR3 has 15 amino acids. The V gene's germline CDR1 is SGHTA and CDR2 FQGTGA. The ends lost 4 bases at V and 8 bases at J; junction bases unmatched: 10. CDR3 bases: TGTGCCAGCAGCTCGTCTAACGGGAGGGCCCATGAGCAGTTCTTC. It encodes CASSSSNGRAHEQFF.

This chain links TRBV9 with TRBJ1-6, with D unclear. Germline V lookup: CDR1 SGDLS, CDR2 YYNGEE. CDR3 length equals 13 residues. Trimming pared 0 bases from V and 11 bases from J, leaving 9 bases between. Here the CDR3 reads CASSVGAGAPLHF. For the CDR3, the DNA is TGTGCCAGCAGCGTAGGGGCAGGCGCACCCCTCCACTTT.

This chain uses TRBV28 with TRBJ2-6; 8 bases fit TRBD1. Germline loops: CDR1 MDHEN, CDR2 SYDVKM. The CDR3 consists of 21 residues. V lost 3 bases to trimming and J lost 0 bases; unmatched junction nucleotides: 16. In DNA form, the CDR3 reads TGTGCCAGCAGTTTTGATCTGGTAATCCGGGACAGGATCTCTGGGGCCAACGTCCTGACTTTC. Its translation is CASSFDLVIRDRISGANVLTF.

Here the CDR3 DNA reads TGTGCCAGCAGGGGACAGGGGAACACTGAAGCTTTCTTT. As protein: CASRGQGNTEAFF. The V call is TRBV27, the J call TRBJ1-1; 9 nucleotides match TRBD1. The V and J ends lost 6 bases and 1 base, in that order; junction bases with no gene match: 0. This CDR3 region has 13 residues. CDR1 MNHEY and CDR2 SMNVEV come from the germline V gene (reference sequence).

The chain combines TRBV5-1 with TRBJ1-2; no definite D call. V shed 4 bases and J shed 4 bases, with 8 bases lying between them. Germline V gene lookup returns CDR1 SGHRS and CDR2 YFSETQ. This CDR3 is built from 12 residues. The CDR3 loop is CASSDLGYGYTF. The CDR3 bases are TGCGCCAGCAGCGACTTAGGCTATGGCTACACCTTC. The full variable domain, in which reference TRBV5-1 and TRBJ1-2 provide the parts outside the CDR3, is KAGVTQTPRYLIKTRGQQVTLSCSPISGHRSVSWYQQTPGQGLQFLFEYFSETQRNKGNFPGRFSGRQFSNSRSEMNVSTLELGDSALYLCASSDLGYGYTFGSGTRLTVV.